This T cell receptor beta chain was sequenced during a study of blood T cell repertoires in COVID-19 (dated by TCRdb to 2018 to 2021). A note on the overall study: Collaborator samples came from the United States, Italy and Spain and covered acute and convalescent phases of COVID-19. The material from the prospective study consisted of cDNA or gDNA derived from T cells, B-cell-depleted T cells, or PBMCs. Subjects who had been exposed to COVID-19, were actively infected with it, or had recovered from it provided the deeply sampled blood TCRbeta repertoires that made up the dataset. The repertoires were released in a freely available public database meant as a resource for research on the immune response to SARS-CoV-2. The samples were drawn from two sources: the first 160 participants of the ongoing ImmuneRACE study, and 1,000 to 1,500 subjects contributed by 6 global collaborators. The sample metadata nearly always contained a de-identified subject ID, COVID-19 status, age in years and sex. Where HLA class I and class II types were available, the types were taken from metadata supplied by the sample provider, not from assay-based typing.

Measured from the cysteine to the phenylalanine, the CDR3 is 11 residues long. The CDR3 DNA has 33 bases and is translated from base 1. The germline V gene (reference sequence) specifies DFQATT as CDR1 and SNEGSKA as CDR2. Trimming takes 3 bases from V and 2 bases from J, and the germline ends sit 5 bases apart. As for this clone: What this receptor recognizes is not known. Base-call qualities are not available, and no considerably larger clone is one nucleotide away.

Broader findings and caveats from the paper: How much clinical and demographic metadata was included differed by source and by participant, and the metadata was provided uncurated.

TCRbeta CDR3 regions were amplified from genomic DNA by means of the immunoSEQ Assay, a bias-controlled multiplex PCR. The authors' analysis ran thus. Nucleated cell counts per sample were estimated from amplification of reference gene primers within the assay. To quantify the absolute abundance of each unique TCRbeta CDR3 rearrangement, sequence reads were collapsed and filtered. For each sample, productive Simpson clonality was calculated as the square root of Simpson's diversity index over productive rearrangements. TCRdb retrieved this table from immuneACCESS and kept in-frame rearrangements only. Not all clones are present; in checked studies, unresolved V genes account for under half, and no reason is known for the remainder. V, J and clone size reflect that table, while D and trimming were determined from the DNA. This sample lists about 140,000 clones; about four fifths were detected once. Around 9% of the sample goes to the ten largest clones.

At one collaborating source in Seattle, patients were enrolled during active infection and were followed longitudinally through the course of disease. Each collaborating institution followed its own protocols to collect whole blood in K2EDTA tubes. For TCRbeta analysis, collaborators shipped samples in one of three forms: frozen whole blood, isolated PBMCs, or DNA extracted from either of those sample types. Sequencing was carried out using peripheral blood. Recombination linked TRBV20-1 to TRBJ2-7; the D gene identity is not certain. The TCR originated in a man aged 25-45 years with COVID-19, enrolled during active disease. The CDR3 is CSARGAYEQYF. The sequenced DNA: TGCAGTGCTAGGGGCGCCTACGAGCAGTACTTC.